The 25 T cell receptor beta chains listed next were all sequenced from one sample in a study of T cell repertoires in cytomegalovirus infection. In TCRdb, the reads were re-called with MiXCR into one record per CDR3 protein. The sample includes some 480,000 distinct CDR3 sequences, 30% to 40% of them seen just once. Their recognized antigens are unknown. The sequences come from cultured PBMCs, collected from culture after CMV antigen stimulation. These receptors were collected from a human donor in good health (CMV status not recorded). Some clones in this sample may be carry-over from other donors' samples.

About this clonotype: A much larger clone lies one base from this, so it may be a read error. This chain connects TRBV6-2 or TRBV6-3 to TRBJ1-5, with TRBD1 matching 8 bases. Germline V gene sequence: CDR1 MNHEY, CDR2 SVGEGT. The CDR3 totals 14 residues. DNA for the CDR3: TGTGCCAGCAGTTACCGGGACAGGAATCAGCCCCAGCAGTTT. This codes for CASSYRDRNQPQQF.

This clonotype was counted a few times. The CDR3 nucleotides are TGTGCCATAGGACTAGCGGGAGTCCAAGAGACCCAGTACTTC. Amino acid sequence: CAIGLAGVQETQYF. The chain is built from TRBV15 and TRBJ2-5; 13 bases are a match to TRBD2. The CDR3 covers 14 residues. V dropped 10 bases and J dropped 1; count of bases not matched to a gene: 3. CDR1 and CDR2 (germline): LNHNV, YYDKDF (reference sequence). The variable domain in full, completed from reference TRBV15 and TRBJ2-5, reads DAMVIQNPRYQVTQFGKPVTLSCSQTLNHNVMYWYQQKSSQAPKLLFHYYDKDFNNEADTPDNFQSRRPNTSFCFLDIRSPGLGDTAMYLCAIGLAGVQETQYFGPGTRLLVL.

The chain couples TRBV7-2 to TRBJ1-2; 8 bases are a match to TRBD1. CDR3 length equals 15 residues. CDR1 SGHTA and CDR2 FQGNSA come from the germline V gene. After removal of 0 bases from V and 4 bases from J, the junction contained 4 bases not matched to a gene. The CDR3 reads CASSLAPGTGYGYTF. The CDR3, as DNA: TGTGCCAGCAGCTTAGCCCCCGGGACAGGCTATGGCTACACCTTC.

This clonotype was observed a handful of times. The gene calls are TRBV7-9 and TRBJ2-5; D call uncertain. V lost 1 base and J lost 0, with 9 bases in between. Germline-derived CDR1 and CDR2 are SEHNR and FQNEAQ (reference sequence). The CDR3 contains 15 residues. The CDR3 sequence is CASSLDRTYQETQYF. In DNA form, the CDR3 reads TGTGCCAGCAGCTTAGATCGCACGTACCAAGAGACCCAGTACTTC.

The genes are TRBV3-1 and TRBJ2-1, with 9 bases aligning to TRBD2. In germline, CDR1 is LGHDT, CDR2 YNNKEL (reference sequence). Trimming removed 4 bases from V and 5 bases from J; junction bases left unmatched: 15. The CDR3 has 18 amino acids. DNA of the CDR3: TGTGCCAGCAGCCGTTCGGAGACGAGGACTAGCGCCCACAATGAGCAGTTCTTC. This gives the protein CASSRSETRTSAHNEQFF.

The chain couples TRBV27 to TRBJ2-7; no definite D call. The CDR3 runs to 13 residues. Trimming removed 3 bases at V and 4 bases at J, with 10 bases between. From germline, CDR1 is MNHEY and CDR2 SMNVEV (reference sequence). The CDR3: CASSFGPLYEQYF. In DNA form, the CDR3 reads TGTGCCAGCAGTTTCGGCCCTCTGTACGAGCAGTACTTC.

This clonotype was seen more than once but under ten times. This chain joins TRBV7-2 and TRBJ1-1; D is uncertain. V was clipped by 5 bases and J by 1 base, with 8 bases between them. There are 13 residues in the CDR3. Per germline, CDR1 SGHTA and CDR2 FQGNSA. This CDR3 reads CASSNHRNTEAFF. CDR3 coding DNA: TGTGCCAGCAGCAACCACCGGAACACTGAAGCTTTCTTT.

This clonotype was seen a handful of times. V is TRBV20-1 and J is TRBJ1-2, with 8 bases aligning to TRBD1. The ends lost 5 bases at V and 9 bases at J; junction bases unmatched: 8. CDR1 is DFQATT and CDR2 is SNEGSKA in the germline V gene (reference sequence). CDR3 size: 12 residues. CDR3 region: CSAPDRGNSYTF. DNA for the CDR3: TGCAGTGCTCCCGACAGGGGTAATAGCTACACCTTC.

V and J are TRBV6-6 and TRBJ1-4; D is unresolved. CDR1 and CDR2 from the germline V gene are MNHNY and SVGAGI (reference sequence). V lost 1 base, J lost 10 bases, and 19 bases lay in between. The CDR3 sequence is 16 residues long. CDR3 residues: CASSYWEDRMFRKLFF. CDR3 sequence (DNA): TGTGCCAGCAGTTACTGGGAGGACCGAATGTTTCGAAAACTGTTTTTT.

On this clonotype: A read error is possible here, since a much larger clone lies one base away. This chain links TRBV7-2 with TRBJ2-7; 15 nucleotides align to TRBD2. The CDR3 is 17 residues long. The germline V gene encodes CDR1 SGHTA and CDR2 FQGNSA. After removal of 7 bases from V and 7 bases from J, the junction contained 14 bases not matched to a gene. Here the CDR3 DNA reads TGTGCCAGCAACCCCACCTGGACTAGCGGGAGGGCCGGGGAGCAGTACTTC. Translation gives CASNPTWTSGRAGEQYF.

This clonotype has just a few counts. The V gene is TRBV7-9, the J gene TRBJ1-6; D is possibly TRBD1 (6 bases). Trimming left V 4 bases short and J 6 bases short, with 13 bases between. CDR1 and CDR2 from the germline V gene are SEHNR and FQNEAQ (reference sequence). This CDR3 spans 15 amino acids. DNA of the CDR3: TGTGCCAGCAGCTCCGACAGGAGCACTAATTCACCCCTCCACTTT. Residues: CASSSDRSTNSPLHF.

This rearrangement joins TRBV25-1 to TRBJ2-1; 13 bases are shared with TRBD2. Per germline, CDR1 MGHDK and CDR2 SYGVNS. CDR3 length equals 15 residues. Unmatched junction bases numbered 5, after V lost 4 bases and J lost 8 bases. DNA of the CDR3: TGTGCCAGCAGTGCACTAGCGGGAGGGGGGTATGAGCAGTTCTTC. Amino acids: CASSALAGGGYEQFF.

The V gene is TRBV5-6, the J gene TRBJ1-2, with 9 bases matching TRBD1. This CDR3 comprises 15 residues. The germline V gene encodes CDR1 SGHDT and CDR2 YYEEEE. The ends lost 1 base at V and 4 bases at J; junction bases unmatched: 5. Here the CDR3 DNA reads TGTGCCAGCAGCTTGTGGGACAGGGCAATCTATGGCTACACCTTC. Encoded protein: CASSLWDRAIYGYTF.

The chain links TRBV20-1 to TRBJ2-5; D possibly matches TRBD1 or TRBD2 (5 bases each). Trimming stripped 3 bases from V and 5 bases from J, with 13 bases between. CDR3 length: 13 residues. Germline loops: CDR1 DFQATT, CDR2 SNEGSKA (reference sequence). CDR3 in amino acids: CSASRLAGETQYF. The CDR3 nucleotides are TGCAGTGCTAGTAGGCTAGCAGGGGAGACCCAGTACTTC.

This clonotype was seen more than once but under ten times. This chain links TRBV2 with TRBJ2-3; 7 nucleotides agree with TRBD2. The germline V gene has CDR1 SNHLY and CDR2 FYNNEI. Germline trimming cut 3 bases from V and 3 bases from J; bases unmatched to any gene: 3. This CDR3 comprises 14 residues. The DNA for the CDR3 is TGTGCCAGCAGTGATCGGCGGGAGACAGATACGCAGTATTTT. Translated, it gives CASSDRRETDTQYF. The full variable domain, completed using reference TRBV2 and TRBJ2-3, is EPEVTQTPSHQVTQMGQEVILRCVPISNHLYFYWYRQILGQKVEFLVSFYNNEISEKSEIFDDQFSVERPDGSNFTLKIRSTKLEDSAMYFCASSDRRETDTQYFGPGTRLTVL.

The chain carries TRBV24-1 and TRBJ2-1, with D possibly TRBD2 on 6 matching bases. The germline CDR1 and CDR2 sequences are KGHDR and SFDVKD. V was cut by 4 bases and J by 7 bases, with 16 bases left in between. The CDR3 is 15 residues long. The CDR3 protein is CATSDTRRAGNEQFF. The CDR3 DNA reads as TGTGCCACCAGTGACACCCGGAGGGCCGGGAATGAGCAGTTCTTC.

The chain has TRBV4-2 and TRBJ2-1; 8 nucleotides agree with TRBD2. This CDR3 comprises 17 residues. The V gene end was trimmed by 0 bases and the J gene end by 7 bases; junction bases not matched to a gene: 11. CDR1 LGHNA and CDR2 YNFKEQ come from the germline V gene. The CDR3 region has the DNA TGTGCCAGCAGCCAAGAGTCAGCGGGAGAATTGAAAAATGAGCAGTTCTTC. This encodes CASSQESAGELKNEQFF.

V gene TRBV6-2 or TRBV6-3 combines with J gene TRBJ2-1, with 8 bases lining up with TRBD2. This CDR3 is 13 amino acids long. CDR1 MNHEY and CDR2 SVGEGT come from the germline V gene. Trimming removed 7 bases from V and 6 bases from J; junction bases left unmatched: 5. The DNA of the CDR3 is TGTGCCAGCATAGCGGGAAATGTCAATGAGCAGTTCTTC. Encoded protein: CASIAGNVNEQFF.

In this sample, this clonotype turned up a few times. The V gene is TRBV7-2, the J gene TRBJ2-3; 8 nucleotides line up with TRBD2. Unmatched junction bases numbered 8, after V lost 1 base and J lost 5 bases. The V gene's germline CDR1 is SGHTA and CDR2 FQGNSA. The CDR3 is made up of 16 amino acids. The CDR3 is CASSLGPAGVRDTQYF. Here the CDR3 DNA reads TGTGCCAGCAGCTTAGGGCCAGCGGGAGTCCGAGATACGCAGTATTTT.

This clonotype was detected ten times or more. DNA of the CDR3: TGTGCCAGCAGCTCTCTTGGGAACACTGAAGCTTTCTTT. Protein product: CASSSLGNTEAFF. The chain carries TRBV7-2 and TRBJ1-1; D gene uncertain. This CDR3 has 13 residues. V was shortened by 4 bases and J by 1 base, with 7 bases between the two germline ends. Germline-derived CDR1 and CDR2 are SGHTA and FQGNSA.

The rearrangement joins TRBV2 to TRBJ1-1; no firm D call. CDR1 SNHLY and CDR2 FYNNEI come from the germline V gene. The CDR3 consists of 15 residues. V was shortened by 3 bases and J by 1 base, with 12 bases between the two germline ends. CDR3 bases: TGTGCCAGCAGTGATGCCCGTGTTCGGAACACTGAAGCTTTCTTT. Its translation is CASSDARVRNTEAFF.

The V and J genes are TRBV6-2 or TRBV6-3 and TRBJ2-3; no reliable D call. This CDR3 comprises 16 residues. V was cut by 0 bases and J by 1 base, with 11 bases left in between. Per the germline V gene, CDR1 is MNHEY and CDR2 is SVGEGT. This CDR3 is CASSYSVGSGTDTQYF. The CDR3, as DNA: TGTGCCAGCAGTTACTCGGTGGGAAGCGGCACAGATACGCAGTATTTT.

CDR3 residues: CASLPLGEPYNEQFF. Written as DNA, the CDR3 is TGTGCCAGTTTGCCTTTGGGGGAGCCTTACAATGAGCAGTTCTTC. The chain uses TRBV19 and TRBJ2-1; TRBD1 or TRBD2 may be the D gene (5 bases each). Trimming left V 8 bases short and J 4 bases short, with 18 bases between. Per germline, CDR1 LNHDA and CDR2 SQIVND (reference sequence). The CDR3 consists of 15 residues.

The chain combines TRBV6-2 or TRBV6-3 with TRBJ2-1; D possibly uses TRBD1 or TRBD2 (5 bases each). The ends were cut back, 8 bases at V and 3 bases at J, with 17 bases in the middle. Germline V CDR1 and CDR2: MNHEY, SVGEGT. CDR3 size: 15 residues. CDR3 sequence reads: CASGTGTQIYNEQFF. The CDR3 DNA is TGTGCCAGCGGAACCGGGACCCAGATCTACAATGAGCAGTTCTTC.

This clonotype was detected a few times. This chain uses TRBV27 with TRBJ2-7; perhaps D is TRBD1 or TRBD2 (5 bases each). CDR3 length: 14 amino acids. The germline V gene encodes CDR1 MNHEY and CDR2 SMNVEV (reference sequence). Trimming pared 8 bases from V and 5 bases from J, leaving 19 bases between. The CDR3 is CASRTPGRYHEQYF. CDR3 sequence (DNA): TGTGCCAGCCGAACGCCAGGGAGATACCACGAGCAGTACTTC.